Below, 15 T cell receptor beta chains from the same sample are listed, as sequenced in a study of CD8+ T cells in alopecia areata. As the sequencing template, cDNA was produced by extracting RNA and reverse transcribing it. The table came from immunoSEQ multiplex PCR; TCRdb's copy has only in-frame clones and leaves some out. The sample holds more than 150,000 clones, approximately 50% seen once. The treatment: oral pan-JAK inhibitor, 5-10 mg twice daily. This sample comprised CD8+ T cells sorted from blood, obtained around week 54, from a patient treated with tofacitinib. These receptors all come from a human donor with alopecia areata.

This sequence joins TRBV29-1 and TRBJ1-2; D is perhaps TRBD1 (5 bases). Germline CDR1 SQVTM, CDR2 ANQGSEA. Deletions cut 0 bases from V and 5 bases from J, with 13 bases between. CDR3 length equals 14 residues. CDR3 loop: CSVEDSQGYYGYTF. Written as DNA, the CDR3 is TGCAGCGTTGAAGATTCGCAGGGTTATTATGGCTACACCTTC.

This clone appeared a single time. The chain uses TRBV5-1 and TRBJ1-1; D unresolved. Trimming pared 6 bases from V and 1 base from J, leaving 10 bases between. CDR3 length: 13 amino acids. Germline CDR1 reads SGHRS; CDR2 reads YFSETQ. CDR3 residues: CASKEVGNTEAFF. The CDR3 DNA reads TGCGCCAGCAAGGAGGTTGGGAACACTGAAGCTTTCTTT.

The genes are TRBV5-1 and TRBJ2-7, with a weak D call TRBD2 (6 bases). Germline CDR1 SGHRS, CDR2 YFSETQ. The CDR3 loop spans 13 amino acids. V lost 5 bases and J 0 bases, leaving 9 bases between the germline ends. In DNA, the CDR3 is TGCGCCAGCAGGATGGAGGGCTCCTACGAGCAGTACTTC. Translated, it gives CASRMEGSYEQYF.

V and J are TRBV19 and TRBJ1-1, with D possibly TRBD1 on 6 matching bases. Germline V CDR1 and CDR2: LNHDA, SQIVND (reference sequence). CDR3 length: 16 amino acids. V lost 3 bases, J lost 1 base, and 15 bases lay in between. CDR3 DNA sequence: TGTGCCAGTAGTATGTCGCTTCAGGGGTGGAACACTGAAGCTTTCTTT. This sequence encodes CASSMSLQGWNTEAFF. The whole variable domain, filled in from reference TRBV19 and TRBJ1-1, reads DGGITQSPKYLFRKEGQNVTLSCEQNLNHDAMYWYRQDPGQGLRLIYYSQIVNDFQKGDIAEGYSVSREKKESFPLTVTSAQKNPTAFYLCASSMSLQGWNTEAFFGQGTRLTVV.

The chain carries TRBV4-1 and TRBJ2-6, with 12 bases matching TRBD1. CDR1 MGHRA and CDR2 YSYEKL come from the germline V gene. The CDR3 totals 18 residues. After removal of 3 bases from V and 0 bases from J, the junction contained 3 bases not matched to a gene. Here the CDR3 reads CASSHGTGGSSGANVLTF. In DNA form, the CDR3 reads TGCGCCAGCAGCCACGGGACAGGGGGCAGCTCTGGGGCCAACGTCCTGACTTTC.

This clone was detected a few times. V and J are TRBV7-9 and TRBJ1-4, with 10 bases identical to TRBD1. CDR3 length: 14 amino acids. In germline, CDR1 is SEHNR, CDR2 FQNEAQ (reference sequence). With V trimmed by 3 bases and J by 6 bases, 1 base remained unmatched. The DNA of the CDR3 is TGTGCCAGCAGCTTGACAGGGGGCGATGAAAAACTGTTTTTT. It codes for CASSLTGGDEKLFF.

This clone was recorded a few times. The chain carries TRBV5-1 and TRBJ2-2, with TRBD2 matching over 7 bases. This CDR3 is 15 amino acids long. The V gene end was trimmed by 3 bases and the J gene end by 5 bases; junction bases not matched to a gene: 7. Looked up from germline, CDR1 is SGHRS and CDR2 is YFSETQ. The CDR3, as DNA: TGCGCCAGCAGCTCCGGCGGGAGTAGAACCGGGGAGCTGTTTTTT. Amino acid sequence: CASSSGGSRTGELFF.

Only one count was recorded for this clone. This rearrangement joins TRBV27 to TRBJ2-1; 10 bases fit TRBD1. This CDR3 region has 17 residues. V lost 5 bases, J lost 1 base, and 8 bases stayed unmatched. Germline-derived CDR1 and CDR2 are MNHEY and SMNVEV (reference sequence). The CDR3 DNA reads as TGTGCCAGCAGTCTCCTGGGGGGACAGGGGTCCTACAATGAGCAGTTCTTC. Protein product: CASSLLGGQGSYNEQFF.

The genes are TRBV25-1 and TRBJ2-5; tentatively, D is TRBD2 (6 bases). The CDR3 contains 12 residues. Germline CDR1 MGHDK, CDR2 SYGVNS. V was shortened by 4 bases and J by 9 bases, with 12 bases between the two germline ends. Here the CDR3 DNA reads TGTGCCAGCAGTGTGGAGGGGACGGCCCAGTACTTC. This codes for CASSVEGTAQYF.

The CDR3 DNA follows: TGTGCCAGCAGCTCTAGTGGGGGGCCCCCCGGAGGGGAGCTGTTTTTT. It translates to CASSSSGGPPGGELFF. The chain joins TRBV9 to TRBJ2-2, with D perhaps TRBD1 or TRBD2 (6 bases each). The germline CDR1 and CDR2 sequences are SGDLS and YYNGEE. This CDR3 has 16 residues. V was pared by 4 bases and J by 8 bases, with 21 bases between.

The V and J genes are TRBV27 and TRBJ1-5; TRBD1 matches 8 bases. Germline V gene sequence: CDR1 MNHEY, CDR2 SMNVEV (reference sequence). CDR3 length: 14 residues. Trimming cost V 8 bases and J 5 bases; bases outside gene matches: 8. The CDR3 coding sequence is TGTGCCAGCCGGAGACAGGGGAACGATCAGCCCCAGCATTTT. Protein product: CASRRQGNDQPQHF.

This clone was found a few times. The rearrangement joins TRBV4-3 to TRBJ2-3; 9 nucleotides align to TRBD2. Germline V gene lookup returns CDR1 LGHNA and CDR2 YSLEER. V dropped 0 bases and J dropped 6; count of bases not matched to a gene: 4. The CDR3 spans 15 residues. The CDR3 reads CASSQDGTSMDTQYF. The CDR3 DNA follows: TGCGCCAGCAGCCAAGATGGGACTAGCATGGATACGCAGTATTTT.

This clone came up a few times. The chain employs TRBV25-1 and TRBJ1-6; D may be TRBD1 (6 bases). The CDR3 length is 15 residues. The germline V and J ends were trimmed by 5 bases and 8 bases, with 16 bases remaining between them. The germline CDR1 and CDR2 sequences are MGHDK and SYGVNS. CDR3: CASSPNRARDSPLHF. The CDR3 DNA reads as TGTGCCAGCAGTCCTAACAGGGCTAGAGATTCACCCCTCCACTTT.

This clone occurred a few times. The rearrangement uses TRBV30 and TRBJ1-2, with unresolved D. The V and J ends lost 5 bases and 0 bases respectively, with 10 bases between them. Germline lookup yields CDR1 GTSNPN and CDR2 SVGIG (reference sequence). The CDR3 totals 13 residues. CDR3 region: CAWGPTTNYGYTF. CDR3 coding DNA: TGTGCCTGGGGGCCAACCACTAACTATGGCTACACCTTC.

V usage is TRBV27 and J usage is TRBJ1-2; 8 bases line up with TRBD1. Germline lookup yields CDR1 MNHEY and CDR2 SMNVEV (reference sequence). The CDR3 length is 14 residues. V shed 0 bases, J shed 6 bases, and the junction held 3 bases outside the gene matches. DNA for the CDR3: TGTGCCAGCAGTTTATCGACAGGGGCTAATGGCTACACCTTC. The encoded protein is CASSLSTGANGYTF.